A single sample is the source of the 3 T cell receptor beta chains below, sequenced in a study of T cells in Graves' hyperthyroidism and ophthalmopathy. Amplified TCR beta CDR3 regions derived from RNA transcripts. With the HTBI primer set, the TCR CDR3 went through a first round of RT-PCR. TCRdb recomputed calls from the multiplex PCR reads with MiXCR, one row per CDR3 protein. Found here are just under 750,000 distinct CDR3 sequences, approximately 36% of them singletons; the top ten hold around 29%. The source material was blood. Receptor source: a woman aged 35 to 49 with Graves' hyperthyroidism.

This clonotype was found many times. For the CDR3, the DNA is TGTGCCAGCAGCTTTCAGCGGGGGGAAGCTTTCTTT. Translated, it gives CASSFQRGEAFF. The chain uses TRBV11-3 and TRBJ1-1; D might be TRBD1 (5 bases). This CDR3 region has 12 residues. Looked up from germline, CDR1 is SGHNT and CDR2 is YENEEA. V lost 3 bases to trimming and J lost 8 bases, with 10 bases between them.

A note on this clonotype: A junction boundary mismatches the germline segment, possibly from a read error. The chain employs TRBV7-6 and TRBJ2-6, with 14 bases that match TRBD2. Germline values: CDR1 SGHVS, CDR2 FNYEAQ. This CDR3 has 17 amino acids. CDR3 in DNA: TGCGCCAGCAGCCGGACTAGCGGGGGGTCTGGGGCCAACGTCCTGACTTTC. This encodes CASSRTSGGSGANVLTF.

There are a few counts of this clonotype. This chain uses TRBV19 with TRBJ1-1; D may be TRBD1 (5 bases). Germline V gene sequence: CDR1 LNHDA, CDR2 SQIVND (reference sequence). The length of the CDR3 is 15 residues. V lost 3 bases to trimming and J lost 11 bases, with 22 bases between them. The CDR3: CASSILGGKSGPAFF. CDR3 nucleotides: TGTGCCAGTAGTATCCTTGGGGGAAAGAGTGGGCCTGCTTTCTTT.